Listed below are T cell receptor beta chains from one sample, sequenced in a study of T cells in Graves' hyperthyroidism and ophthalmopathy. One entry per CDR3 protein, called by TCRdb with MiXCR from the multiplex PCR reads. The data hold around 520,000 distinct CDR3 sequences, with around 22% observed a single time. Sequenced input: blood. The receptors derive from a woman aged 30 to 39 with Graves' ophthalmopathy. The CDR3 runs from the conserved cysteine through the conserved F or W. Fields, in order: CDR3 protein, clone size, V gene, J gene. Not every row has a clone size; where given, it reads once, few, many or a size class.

CDR3aa: CASSSRRHMIFRHQPQHF
abundance: many
v_gene: TRBV6-2/TRBV6-3
j_gene: TRBJ1-5

CDR3aa: CASTGGHQYNEQFF
abundance: many
v_gene: TRBV2
j_gene: TRBJ2-1

CDR3aa: CASSESFAGQGITEAFF
abundance: few
v_gene: TRBV25-1
j_gene: TRBJ1-1

CDR3aa: CASKRGSGGSEQYF
abundance: .
v_gene: TRBV6-1
j_gene: TRBJ2-7

CDR3aa: CASSFKQGSYGYTF
abundance: .
v_gene: TRBV13
j_gene: TRBJ1-2

CDR3aa: CSAIRGISNGYTF
abundance: many
v_gene: TRBV20-1
j_gene: TRBJ1-2

CDR3aa: CASSRQGLWETQYF
abundance: .
v_gene: TRBV11-2
j_gene: TRBJ2-5

CDR3aa: CASGLGIFYEQYF
abundance: .
v_gene: TRBV12-5
j_gene: TRBJ2-7

CDR3aa: CASSLYSSHLRGYTF
abundance: .
v_gene: TRBV28
j_gene: TRBJ1-2

CDR3aa: CASSDFFKSETQYF
abundance: many
v_gene: TRBV10-2
j_gene: TRBJ2-5

CDR3aa: CSASDRVAGNTIYF
abundance: few
v_gene: TRBV20-1
j_gene: TRBJ1-3

CDR3aa: CASSPGLAGGPTTYEQYF
abundance: .
v_gene: TRBV19
j_gene: TRBJ2-7

CDR3aa: CSARGHLAGVDYEQYF
abundance: .
v_gene: TRBV20-1
j_gene: TRBJ2-7

CDR3aa: CASSLVAEADTEAFF
abundance: few
v_gene: TRBV5-5
j_gene: TRBJ1-1

CDR3aa: CASRPGQLQETQYF
abundance: many
v_gene: TRBV6-5
j_gene: TRBJ2-5

CDR3aa: CASSHGTATEAFF
abundance: many
v_gene: TRBV7-8
j_gene: TRBJ1-1

CDR3aa: CASRWGYYGYTF
abundance: few
v_gene: TRBV28
j_gene: TRBJ1-2

CDR3aa: CASSLRRIEPSGGPSSGNTIYF
abundance: many
v_gene: TRBV5-1
j_gene: TRBJ1-3

CDR3aa: CASSSGTSLSGELFF
abundance: many
v_gene: TRBV11-2
j_gene: TRBJ2-2

CDR3aa: CASTGVGNQPQHF
abundance: many
v_gene: TRBV6-1
j_gene: TRBJ1-5

CDR3aa: CASSTVRLSMNTEAFF
abundance: .
v_gene: TRBV2
j_gene: TRBJ1-1

CDR3aa: CSGSGGGSEQYF
abundance: .
v_gene: TRBV29-1
j_gene: TRBJ2-7

CDR3aa: CASSQALRNTEAFF
abundance: many
v_gene: TRBV14
j_gene: TRBJ1-1

CDR3aa: CASTVTGGAGYGYTF
abundance: few
v_gene: TRBV12-3/TRBV12-4
j_gene: TRBJ1-2

CDR3aa: CSVGAGEYGETQYF
abundance: many
v_gene: TRBV29-1
j_gene: TRBJ2-5

CDR3aa: CASRKLLEPKGGEAFF
abundance: many
v_gene: TRBV27
j_gene: TRBJ1-1

CDR3aa: CSVPGTGSSYEQYF
abundance: many
v_gene: TRBV20-1
j_gene: TRBJ2-7

CDR3aa: CASSYTGQGDNEQYF
abundance: .
v_gene: TRBV3-1
j_gene: TRBJ2-7

CDR3aa: CATSDFRGWQYF
abundance: many
v_gene: TRBV24-1
j_gene: TRBJ2-7

CDR3aa: CASGRDTSYEQYF
abundance: many
v_gene: TRBV12-5
j_gene: TRBJ2-7

CDR3aa: CAGSRRDRVWDTEAFF
abundance: many
v_gene: TRBV19
j_gene: TRBJ1-1

CDR3aa: CASSEGGVRETQYF
abundance: once
v_gene: TRBV2
j_gene: TRBJ2-5

CDR3aa: CASSLVLGSTEAFF
abundance: many
v_gene: TRBV5-1
j_gene: TRBJ1-1

CDR3aa: CASSQVLEGELFF
abundance: .
v_gene: TRBV4-3
j_gene: TRBJ2-2

CDR3aa: CASSPGTGRGYTF
abundance: many
v_gene: TRBV18
j_gene: TRBJ1-2

CDR3aa: CSARGPVLEAFF
abundance: many
v_gene: TRBV20-1
j_gene: TRBJ1-1

CDR3aa: CASSLDLVSNQPQHF
abundance: many
v_gene: TRBV12-3/TRBV12-4
j_gene: TRBJ1-5

CDR3aa: CASSYSIQGGSYGYTF
abundance: many
v_gene: TRBV6-5
j_gene: TRBJ1-2

CDR3aa: CASSGRDLATETQYF
abundance: .
v_gene: TRBV4-2
j_gene: TRBJ2-5

CDR3aa: CASSVGNYEQYF
abundance: .
v_gene: TRBV28
j_gene: TRBJ2-7

CDR3aa: CASSLSRSIYGYTF
abundance: many
v_gene: TRBV12-3/TRBV12-4
j_gene: TRBJ1-2

CDR3aa: CASSYSGTDNYGYTF
abundance: many
v_gene: TRBV6-5
j_gene: TRBJ1-2

CDR3aa: CASTRLLGVDGYTF
abundance: many
v_gene: TRBV2
j_gene: TRBJ1-2

CDR3aa: CASSPYPVTEAFF
abundance: few
v_gene: TRBV11-2
j_gene: TRBJ1-1

CDR3aa: CASSLLTSPPYEQYF
abundance: .
v_gene: TRBV28
j_gene: TRBJ2-7

CDR3aa: CASSFGSGYTF
abundance: .
v_gene: TRBV12-3/TRBV12-4
j_gene: TRBJ1-2

CDR3aa: CASSYRAGSTDTQYF
abundance: .
v_gene: TRBV6-5
j_gene: TRBJ2-3

CDR3aa: CAISQDRASGNTIYF
abundance: many
v_gene: TRBV10-3
j_gene: TRBJ1-3

CDR3aa: CASSLGGGREQYF
abundance: many
v_gene: TRBV7-2
j_gene: TRBJ2-7

CDR3aa: CSATGLGISEQYF
abundance: many
v_gene: TRBV20-1
j_gene: TRBJ2-7

CDR3aa: CASSLDSGLYNEQFF
abundance: .
v_gene: TRBV7-2
j_gene: TRBJ2-1